This TCR beta chain was sequenced for a study of cytomegalovirus exposure and HLA in healthy donors. Points on this clone: The antigen is undetermined.

A multiplex PCR was run with 60 Vbeta primers and 13 Jbeta primers. Libraries were prepared by immunoSEQ multiplex PCR; TCRdb keeps only in-frame clonotypes and omits some of them. The sample includes roughly 200,000 clones, over 70% of them seen just once. Germline CDR1 and CDR2: SNHLY and FYNNEI. CDR3 length: 13 amino acids. V lost 1 base and J lost 10, with 8 bases in between. Study outcomes and limitations: Among the CMV-associated chains, a few were confirmed in vitro as specific for CMV antigens.

This TCR was sampled from a man aged 25-45 years in good health and CMV-seronegative. This chain joins TRBV2 and TRBJ1-6, with D possibly being TRBD1 (5 bases). Material for sequencing was PBMCs. This chain's CDR3 is CASSEGGSSPLHF. The CDR3 nucleotides are TGTGCCAGCAGTGAAGGGGGCAGCTCACCCCTCCACTTT. Based on the CDR3 plus reference TRBV2 and TRBJ1-6, the full variable domain is EPEVTQTPSHQVTQMGQEVILRCVPISNHLYFYWYRQILGQKVEFLVSFYNNEISEKSEIFDDQFSVERPDGSNFTLKIRSTKLEDSAMYFCASSEGGSSPLHFGNGTRLTVT.